This is a list of T cell receptor beta chains from one sample in a study of T cell responses to AZD1222 COVID-19 vaccine. Assay used: immunoSEQ multiplex PCR; TCRdb lists only in-frame clones, some missing. The profile shows over 50,000 clones, around nine tenths of them singletons. The sequencing here drew on peripheral blood, taken on day 0 of AZD1222 vaccination. The origin of the receptors is an adult in good health. The CDR3 runs from the conserved cysteine through the conserved F or W. For some rows the clone size is stated as once, few or many, or as a class when expanded; others skip it.

J gene	V gene	clone size	CDR3 protein
TRBJ2-2	TRBV29-1	NA	CSVASGSYGGELFF
TRBJ1-2	TRBV5-8	NA	CASSLGTSAVGYTF
TRBJ2-1	TRBV18	NA	CASSPPSGRWEGNEQFF
TRBJ2-3	TRBV5-8	NA	CASSLSGWRTDTQYF
TRBJ1-1	TRBV20-1	NA	CSAGDNEAFF
TRBJ2-7	TRBV10-1	NA	CASSESRLAGEGEQYF
TRBJ1-2	TRBV12-3/TRBV12-4	once	CASSWGLNYGYTF
TRBJ1-6	TRBV3-1/TRBV3-2	NA	CASSQGWPGAEGSPLHF
TRBJ2-3	TRBV6-2/TRBV6-3	NA	CASSTGTSGMDTQYF
TRBJ1-2	TRBV4-2	NA	CASSQEYSNYGYTF
TRBJ1-1	TRBV10-3	NA	CAISFRTDHTEAFF
TRBJ1-2	TRBV19	NA	CASSGGASTYGYTF
TRBJ2-2	TRBV21-1	NA	CASSKMNGLNTGELFF
TRBJ2-5	TRBV4-2	NA	CASSYGEGGETQYF
TRBJ2-1	TRBV5-8	NA	CASSLGRTGTPPWEQFF
TRBJ2-7	TRBV4-1	NA	CASSQGGLAGNYEQYF
TRBJ1-2	TRBV30	NA	CAWRQDLFGYTF
TRBJ1-5	TRBV19	NA	CASSIDGDKNQPQHF
TRBJ2-7	TRBV29-1	NA	CSVSGTSGNPSYEQYF
TRBJ2-1	TRBV30	NA	CAWSRPLAGDMYEQFF
TRBJ1-1	TRBV7-2	once	CASSLNRGYNEAFF
TRBJ2-3	TRBV7-9	NA	CASSLGREWPDTQYF
TRBJ2-2	TRBV30	NA	CAWSPWTGTGELFF
TRBJ1-1	TRBV18	NA	CASSPPTPGPLTEAFF
TRBJ1-3	TRBV29-1	NA	CSVVDNSGNTIYF
TRBJ2-7	TRBV7-2	NA	CASSSSSLAGRTYEQYF
TRBJ1-3	TRBV29-1	once	CSVGTTSGNTIYF
TRBJ1-1	TRBV30	NA	CAWSVGALVGNTEAFF
TRBJ1-1	TRBV5-5	NA	CASSFSLAGTEAFF
TRBJ2-1	TRBV7-2	NA	CASAVVLAGVGEQFF
TRBJ1-1	TRBV5-4	NA	CASSETRNTEAFF
TRBJ1-2	TRBV5-1	NA	CASSPSGGGYGYTF
TRBJ2-1	TRBV9	NA	CASSTTPSGGQFF
TRBJ2-3	TRBV2	NA	CAAGGGSSTDTQYF
TRBJ1-4	TRBV7-9	NA	CASSLGGNEKLFF
TRBJ2-6	TRBV28	NA	CASSSGANVLTF
TRBJ1-5	TRBV6-5	few	CASSPRQKSIPQHF
TRBJ2-1	TRBV5-1	NA	CASSPRLAGPGGNEQFF
TRBJ1-1	TRBV19	NA	CASSIVKVNTEAFF
TRBJ2-3	TRBV13	NA	CASSRREGKDTQYF
TRBJ1-4	TRBV29-1	NA	CSVEESLGGQGGEKLFF
TRBJ1-4	TRBV2	NA	CASSEQGAWEKLFF
TRBJ2-7	TRBV11-2	NA	CASSPRTSGSSYEQYF
TRBJ1-5	TRBV27	NA	CASSSAGTFQPQHF
TRBJ1-6	TRBV30	NA	CAWSRKGENSPLHF
TRBJ1-4	TRBV27	NA	CASSFPGQGAREKLFF
TRBJ1-4	TRBV7-2	NA	CASSLEKGTNEKLFF
TRBJ2-3	TRBV6-5	NA	CASSYGRADTQYF
TRBJ1-6	TRBV3-1/TRBV3-2	once	CASSFYEDRFHSPLHF
TRBJ1-2	TRBV9	NA	CASSVGENNYGYTF
TRBJ1-6	TRBV19	NA	CASSRSETNSPLHF
TRBJ2-5	TRBV12-3/TRBV12-4	NA	CASSRNRETQYF
TRBJ2-1	TRBV19	NA	CASSIISGQGRNEQFF
TRBJ2-2	TRBV14	NA	CASRKLAAGTGELFF
TRBJ2-3	TRBV7-3	few	CASSPRAAGVGDTQYF
TRBJ2-1	TRBV21-1	NA	CASSKEVMAGGYNEQFF